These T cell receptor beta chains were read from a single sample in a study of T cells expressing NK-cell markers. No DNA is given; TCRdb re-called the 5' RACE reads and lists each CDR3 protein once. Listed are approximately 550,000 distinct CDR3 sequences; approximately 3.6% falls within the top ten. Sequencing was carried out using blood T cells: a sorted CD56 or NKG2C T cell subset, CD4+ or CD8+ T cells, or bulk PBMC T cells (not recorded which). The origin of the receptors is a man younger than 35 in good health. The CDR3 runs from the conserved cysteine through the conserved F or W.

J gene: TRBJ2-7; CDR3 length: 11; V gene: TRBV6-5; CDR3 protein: CATSNLYEQYF
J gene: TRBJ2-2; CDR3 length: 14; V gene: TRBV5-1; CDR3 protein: CASSVRTYTGELFF
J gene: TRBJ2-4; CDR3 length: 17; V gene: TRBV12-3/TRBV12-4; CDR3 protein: CASSSPPRVGAKNIQYF
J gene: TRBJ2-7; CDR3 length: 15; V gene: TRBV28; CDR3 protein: CASSPGQGLGYEQYF
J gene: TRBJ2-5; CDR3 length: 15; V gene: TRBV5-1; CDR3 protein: CASSLRQGWEETQYF
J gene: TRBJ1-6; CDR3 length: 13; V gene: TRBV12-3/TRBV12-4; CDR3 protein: CASSFTAESPLHF
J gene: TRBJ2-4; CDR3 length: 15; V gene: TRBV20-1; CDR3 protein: CSARGDDRDKNIQYF
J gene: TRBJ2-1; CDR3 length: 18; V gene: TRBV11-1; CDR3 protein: CASSLAPGGTFSYNEQFF
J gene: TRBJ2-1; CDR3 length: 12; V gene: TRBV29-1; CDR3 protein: CAIRQGGNEQFF
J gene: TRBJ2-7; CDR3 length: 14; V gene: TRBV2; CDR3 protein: CASIGESVTYEQYF
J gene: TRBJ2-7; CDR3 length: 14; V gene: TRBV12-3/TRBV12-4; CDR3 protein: CASRFVGGINEQYF
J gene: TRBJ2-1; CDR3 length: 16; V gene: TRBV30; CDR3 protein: CAWSGIQGFSYNEQFF
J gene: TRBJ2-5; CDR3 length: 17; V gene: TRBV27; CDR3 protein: CASSGTSGRGIRKTQYF
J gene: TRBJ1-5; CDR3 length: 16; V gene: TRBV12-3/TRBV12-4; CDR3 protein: CASSPGQGSSNQPQHF
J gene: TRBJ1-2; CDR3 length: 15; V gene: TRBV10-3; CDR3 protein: CAIRPVGTSNYGYTF
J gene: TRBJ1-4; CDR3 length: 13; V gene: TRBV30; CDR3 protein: CAWKESWDEKLFF
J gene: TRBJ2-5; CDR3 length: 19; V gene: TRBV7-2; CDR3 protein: CASSLAPGQQILGKETQYF
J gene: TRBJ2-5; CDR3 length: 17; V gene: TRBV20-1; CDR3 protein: CSARDVGGRGYLETQYF
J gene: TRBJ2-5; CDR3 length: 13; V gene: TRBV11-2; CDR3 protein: CASREGGPETQYF
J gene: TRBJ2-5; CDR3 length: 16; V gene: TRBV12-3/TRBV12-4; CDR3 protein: CASRPGAGLQEKTQYF
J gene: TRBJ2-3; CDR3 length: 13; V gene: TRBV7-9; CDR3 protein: CASSEGAGDTQYF
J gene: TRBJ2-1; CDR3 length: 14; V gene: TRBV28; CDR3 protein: CASRLESSYNEQFF
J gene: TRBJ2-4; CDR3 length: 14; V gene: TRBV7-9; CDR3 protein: CASSPRTGLNIQYF
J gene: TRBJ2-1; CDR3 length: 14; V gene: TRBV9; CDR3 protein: CASSVTRGAPEQFF
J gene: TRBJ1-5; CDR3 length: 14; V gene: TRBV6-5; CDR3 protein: CASRSPPGREPQHF
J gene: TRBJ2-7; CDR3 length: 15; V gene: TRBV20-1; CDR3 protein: CSAREPGGLRSEQYF